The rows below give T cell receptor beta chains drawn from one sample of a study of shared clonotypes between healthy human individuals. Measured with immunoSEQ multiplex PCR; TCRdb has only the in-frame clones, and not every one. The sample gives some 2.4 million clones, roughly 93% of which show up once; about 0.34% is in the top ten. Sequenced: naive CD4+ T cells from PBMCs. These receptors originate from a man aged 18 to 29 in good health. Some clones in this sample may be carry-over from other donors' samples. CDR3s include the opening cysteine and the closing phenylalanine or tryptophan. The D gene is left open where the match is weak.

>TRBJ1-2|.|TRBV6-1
CASTVTTQGYGYTF
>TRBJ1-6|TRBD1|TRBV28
CASRDPGTGGNSPLHF
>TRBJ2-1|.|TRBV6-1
CASTRDFNNEQFF
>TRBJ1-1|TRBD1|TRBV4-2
CASSQDQRRDRGRMWNTEAFF
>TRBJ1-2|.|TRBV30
CAWMSETGYGYTF
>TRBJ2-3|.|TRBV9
CASSVGTLRITDTQYF
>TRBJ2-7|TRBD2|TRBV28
CASRLTSGSPYEQYF
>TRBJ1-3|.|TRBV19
CASSSGAGSSGNTIYF
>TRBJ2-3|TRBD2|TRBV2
CASSVSSGRAVDTQYF
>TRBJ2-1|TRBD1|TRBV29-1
CSGWTGLNDEQFF
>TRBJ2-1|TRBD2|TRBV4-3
CASSQVVSGESYNEQFF
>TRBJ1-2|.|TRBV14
CASSQDTSNIGYTF
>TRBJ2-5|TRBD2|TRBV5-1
CASSLDPSGQQETQYF
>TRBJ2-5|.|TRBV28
CASSTLQGIRETQYF
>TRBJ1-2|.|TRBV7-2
CASSLDRTFWGYTF
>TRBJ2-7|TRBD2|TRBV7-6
CASSFQAGGKYEQYF
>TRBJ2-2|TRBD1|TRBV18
CASSPGQGAISGELFF
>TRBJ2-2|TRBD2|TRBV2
CASSDPGLFSLLGVGELFF
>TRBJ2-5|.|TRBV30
CAWSVRGDQYF
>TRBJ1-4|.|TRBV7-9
CASSHSPRRFNEKLFF
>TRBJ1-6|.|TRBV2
CASRPLDQPYNSPLHF
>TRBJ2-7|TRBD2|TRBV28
CASSPAGAGYEQYF
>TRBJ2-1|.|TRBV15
CATSGQAHLSYNEQFF
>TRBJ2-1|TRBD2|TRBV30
CAWSLTSGNEQFF
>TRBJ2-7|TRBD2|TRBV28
CASSPGVLAIYEQYF
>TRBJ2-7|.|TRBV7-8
CASSPTYEQYF
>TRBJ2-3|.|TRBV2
CASRGVTTAMRQYF
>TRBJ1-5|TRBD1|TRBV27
CASSWTGEDQPQHF
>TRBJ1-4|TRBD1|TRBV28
CASSLTGGLANEKLFF
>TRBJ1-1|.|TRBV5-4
CASSLGRGTEAFF
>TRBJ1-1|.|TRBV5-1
CASSLGAGNTEAFF
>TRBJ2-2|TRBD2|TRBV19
CASSIATHKGGRRSGELFF
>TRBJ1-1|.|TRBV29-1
CSVERQGNTEAFF
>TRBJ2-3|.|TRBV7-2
CASSSPLIGLQTTDTQYF
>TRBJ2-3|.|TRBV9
CASSVQVSTDTQYF
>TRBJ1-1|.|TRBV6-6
CASERLNTEAFF
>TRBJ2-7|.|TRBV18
CASSPPERVYEQYF
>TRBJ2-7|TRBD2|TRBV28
CASSLPGLAGFYEQYF
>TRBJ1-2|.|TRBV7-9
CASSSSGRMNYGYTF
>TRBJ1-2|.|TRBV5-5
CASSLGRVVTGYTF
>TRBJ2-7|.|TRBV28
CASTPGTKDHEQYF
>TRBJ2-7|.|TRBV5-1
CASSYRQGGSYEQYF
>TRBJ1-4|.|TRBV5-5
CASSSTGSRNEKLFF
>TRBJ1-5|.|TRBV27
CASSGRTPTYSNQPQHF
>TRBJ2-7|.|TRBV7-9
CASSSGTVSYEQYF
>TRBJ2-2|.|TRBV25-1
CASSELGGNTGELFF
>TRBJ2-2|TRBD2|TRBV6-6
CASSPLAGGHTGELFF
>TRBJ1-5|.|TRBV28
CASSLYNQPQHF
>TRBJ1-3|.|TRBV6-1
CASSGDRTAGNTIYF
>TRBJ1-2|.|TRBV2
CASSGLLGNYGYTF
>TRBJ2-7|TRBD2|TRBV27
CASSPSGTSAHEQYF
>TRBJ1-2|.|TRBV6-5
CASSQPGVGYTF
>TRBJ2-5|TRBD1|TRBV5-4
CASSYPWTGLGETQYF
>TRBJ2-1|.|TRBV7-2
CASSSIAGRSSYNEQFF
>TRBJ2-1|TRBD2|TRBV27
CASMGLANNEQFF